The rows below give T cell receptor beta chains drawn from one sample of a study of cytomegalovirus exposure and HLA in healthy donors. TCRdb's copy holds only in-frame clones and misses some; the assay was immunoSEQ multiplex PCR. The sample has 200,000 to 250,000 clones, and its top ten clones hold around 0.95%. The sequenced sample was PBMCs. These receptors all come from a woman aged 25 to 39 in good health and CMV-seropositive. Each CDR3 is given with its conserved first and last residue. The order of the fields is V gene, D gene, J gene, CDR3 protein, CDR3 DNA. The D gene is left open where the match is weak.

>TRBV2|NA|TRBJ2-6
CAIGAPGANVLTF
TGTGCCATTGGGGCGCCTGGGGCCAACGTCCTGACTTTC
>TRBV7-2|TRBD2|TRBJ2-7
CASSPHSGRNEQYF
TGTGCCAGCAGCCCCCACAGCGGGAGAAACGAGCAGTACTTC
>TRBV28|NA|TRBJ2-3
CASKQLVRDTQYF
TGTGCCAGCAAACAACTAGTCAGAGATACGCAGTATTTT
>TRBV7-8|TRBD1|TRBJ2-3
CASSSTGFSSTDTQYF
TGTGCCAGCAGCTCGACAGGGTTTTCGTCCACAGATACGCAGTATTTT
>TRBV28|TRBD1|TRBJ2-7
CASRESQGKLHEQYF
TGTGCCAGCAGGGAATCACAGGGGAAGCTCCACGAGCAGTACTTC
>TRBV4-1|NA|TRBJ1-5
CASSQQSYGGQPQHF
TGCGCCAGCAGCCAACAATCGTACGGGGGACAGCCCCAGCATTTT
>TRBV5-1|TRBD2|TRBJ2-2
CASCGRGTVTGELFF
TGCGCCAGCTGCGGGAGGGGGACCGTCACCGGGGAGCTGTTTTTT
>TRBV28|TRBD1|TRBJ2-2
CASSLSGQGRGGELFF
TGTGCCAGCAGCCTATCCGGACAGGGCCGGGGCGGGGAGCTGTTTTTT
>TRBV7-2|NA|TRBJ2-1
CASSLTWAGGIVEQFF
TGTGCCAGCAGCTTAACTTGGGCAGGGGGGATCGTTGAGCAGTTCTTC
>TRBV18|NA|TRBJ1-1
CASSPGAGNTEAFF
TGTGCCAGCTCACCAGGGGCAGGGAACACTGAAGCTTTCTTT
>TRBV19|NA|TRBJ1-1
CASSILNGNTEAFF
TGTGCCAGTAGTATCTTAAACGGGAACACTGAAGCTTTCTTT
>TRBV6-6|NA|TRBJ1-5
CASSLLLTAYQPQHF
TGTGCCAGCAGTCTTCTCTTGACAGCTTATCAGCCCCAGCATTTT
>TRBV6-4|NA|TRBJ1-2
CASSGEGGRERCSYGYTF
TGTGCCAGCAGTGGGGAGGGGGGAAGGGAACGGTGCTCCTATGGCTACACCTTC
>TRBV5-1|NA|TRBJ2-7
CASSPVQGFHEQYF
TGCGCCAGCAGTCCGGTCCAGGGGTTCCACGAGCAGTACTTC
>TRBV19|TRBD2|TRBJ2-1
CASKRLAGGLLEQFF
TGTGCCAGTAAGAGACTAGCGGGGGGGCTCTTAGAGCAGTTCTTC
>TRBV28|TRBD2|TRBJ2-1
CASSLGLPGGEQFF
TGTGCCAGCAGTCTCGGACTCCCGGGGGGTGAGCAGTTCTTC
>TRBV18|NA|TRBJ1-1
CASSPSERTASNTEAFF
TGTGCCAGCTCACCATCGGAGAGGACAGCCTCTAACACTGAAGCTTTCTTT
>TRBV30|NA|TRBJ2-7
CAWSSRRGSPYEQYF
TGTGCCTGGAGTTCAAGACGGGGAAGCCCCTACGAGCAGTACTTC
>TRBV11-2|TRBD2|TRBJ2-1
CASSSRTGLQNYNEQFF
TGTGCCAGCAGCTCGCGGACGGGACTACAAAATTACAATGAGCAGTTCTTC
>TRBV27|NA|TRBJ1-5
CASSSWGDQPQHF
TGTGCCAGCAGTTCGTGGGGAGATCAGCCCCAGCATTTT
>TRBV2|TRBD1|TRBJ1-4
CASSREGTGSEKLFF
TGTGCCAGCTCACGTGAGGGGACAGGGAGCGAAAAACTGTTTTTT
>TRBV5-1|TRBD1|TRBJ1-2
CASSLGQGAGGYTF
TGCGCCAGCAGCTTGGGCCAGGGGGCTGGAGGCTACACCTTC
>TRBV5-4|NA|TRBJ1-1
CASRPDGHRGPLAGAFF
TGTGCCAGCAGACCCGACGGTCACCGAGGCCCTTTGGCGGGGGCTTTCTTT
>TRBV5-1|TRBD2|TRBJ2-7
CASSEILAGGPYEQYF
TGCGCCAGCAGCGAGATCCTAGCGGGGGGGCCCTACGAGCAGTACTTC
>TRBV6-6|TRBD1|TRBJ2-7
CASSRRDRGYEQYF
TGTGCCAGCAGTCGCCGGGACAGGGGCTACGAGCAGTACTTC
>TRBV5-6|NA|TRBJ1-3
CASSSVTANSGNTIYF
TGTGCCAGCAGCTCAGTGACAGCTAACTCTGGAAACACCATATATTTT
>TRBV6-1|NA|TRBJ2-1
CASRGLSYNEQFF
TGTGCCAGCAGGGGACTTTCATACAATGAGCAGTTCTTC
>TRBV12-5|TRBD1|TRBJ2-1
CASGFDRGFDNEQFF
TGTGCTAGTGGTTTCGACAGGGGGTTCGACAATGAGCAGTTCTTC
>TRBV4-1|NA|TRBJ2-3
CASSQGSPTYTQYF
TGCGCCAGCAGCCAAGGTAGCCCGACGTATACGCAGTATTTT
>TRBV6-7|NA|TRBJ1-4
CASSHRTGRAPKGAGTNEKLFF
TGTGCCAGCAGTCACAGAACAGGGAGAGCGCCTAAAGGGGCAGGAACTAATGAAAAACTGTTTTTT
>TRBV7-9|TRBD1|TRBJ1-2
CASSPGQGRYGYTF
TGTGCCAGCAGTCCGGGACAGGGCCGATATGGCTACACCTTC
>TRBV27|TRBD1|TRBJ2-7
CASSLWDRAYEQYF
TGTGCCAGCAGTTTATGGGACAGAGCCTACGAGCAGTACTTC
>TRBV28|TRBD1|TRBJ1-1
CASTGTGRNTEAFF
TGTGCCAGCACCGGGACAGGGAGGAACACTGAAGCTTTCTTT
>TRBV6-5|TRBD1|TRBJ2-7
CASRLQGTGVYEQYF
TGTGCCAGCAGGCTCCAAGGGACAGGGGTATACGAGCAGTACTTC